Sequencing of this T cell receptor beta chain was carried out in a study of response to subunit inactivated influenza vaccine. Points on this clonotype: The antigen remains undetermined.

TCRdb processed the RT-PCR reads anew with MiXCR; each CDR3 protein has one entry. The sample yields around 480,000 distinct CDR3 sequences, 10% to 11% seen once. V lost 2 bases to trimming and J lost 6 bases; unmatched junction nucleotides: 15. The CDR3 sequence is 17 residues long. CDR1 is SGHAT, CDR2 FQDESV, per germline (reference sequence). General observations from the study: Every seasonal influenza vaccination brings in few new T cells, the authors suggested.

Source: PBMCs from blood, taken 40 to 50 days after vaccination. This sequence joins TRBV11-1 and TRBJ2-7, with 8 bases identical to TRBD2. This clonotype was obtained from a man aged 45-65 years who received an inactivated influenza vaccine. In nucleotides, the CDR3 is TGTGCCAGCAGCTTAACCGATTCCGGGACTAGGCCCATCGAGCAGTACTTC. The encoded protein is CASSLTDSGTRPIEQYF.